This T cell receptor (beta chain) came from a study of cytomegalovirus exposure and HLA in healthy donors. Germline CDR1 reads SNHLY; CDR2 reads FYNNEI. The CDR3 loop spans 15 amino acids. V was clipped by 5 bases and J by 5 bases, with 18 bases between them. Amplification used 60 Vbeta primers and 13 Jbeta primers. Only in-frame clones appear in the TCRdb table, and some are missing; sequencing was by immunoSEQ multiplex PCR. In the table there are 60,000 to 85,000 clones, 70% to 85% of which are singletons. Sequencing used PBMCs. The TCR originated in a human donor in good health. V usage is TRBV2 and J usage is TRBJ2-5, with a possible D match to TRBD2 (6 bases). This CDR3 is CASSPGPGGVETQYF. The DNA for the CDR3 is TGTGCCAGCAGTCCCGGACCTGGCGGGGTGGAGACCCAGTACTTC.